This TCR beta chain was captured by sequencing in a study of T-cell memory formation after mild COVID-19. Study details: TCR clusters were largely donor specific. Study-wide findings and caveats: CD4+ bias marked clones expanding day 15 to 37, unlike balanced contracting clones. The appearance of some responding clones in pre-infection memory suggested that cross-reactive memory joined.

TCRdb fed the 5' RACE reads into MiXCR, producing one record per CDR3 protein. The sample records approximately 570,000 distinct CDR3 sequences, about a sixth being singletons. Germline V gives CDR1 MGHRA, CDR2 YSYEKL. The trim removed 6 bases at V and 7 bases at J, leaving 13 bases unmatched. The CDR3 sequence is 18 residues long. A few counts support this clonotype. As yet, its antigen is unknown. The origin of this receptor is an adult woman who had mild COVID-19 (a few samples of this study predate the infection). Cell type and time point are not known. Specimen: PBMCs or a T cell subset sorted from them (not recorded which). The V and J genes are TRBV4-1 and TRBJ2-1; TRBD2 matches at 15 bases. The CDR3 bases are TGCGCCAGCAGACTCAGCACAGGACTAGCGGGGGGGCAAAATGAGCAGTTCTTC. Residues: CASRLSTGLAGGQNEQFF.